Shown below are 13 T cell receptor beta chains from a single sample sequenced in a study of CD8 T cells in Susac syndrome. Reverse transcription used roughly 0.5 to 1 ug RNA and random hexamers. TCRdb re-called the immunoSEQ multiplex PCR reads through MiXCR, storing one row per CDR3 protein. The sample consists of about 120,000 distinct CDR3 sequences, 90% to 95% of them appearing once. The sequenced material came from CD4+ T cells from PBMCs. These receptor sequences come from a human donor with multiple sclerosis.

This chain connects TRBV3-1 to TRBJ1-1; no firm D call. This CDR3 is built from 14 residues. In germline, CDR1 is LGHDT, CDR2 YNNKEL (reference sequence). The germline V and J ends were trimmed by 4 bases and 2 bases, with 11 bases remaining between them. The CDR3 DNA reads TGTGCCAGCAGCCCCGGGTATTCTAACACTGAAGCTTTCTTT. This sequence encodes CASSPGYSNTEAFF. Variable domain in full (rest from reference TRBV3-1 and TRBJ1-1): DTAVSQTPKYLVTQMGNDKSIKCEQNLGHDTMYWYKQDSKKFLKIMFSYNNKELIINETVPNRFSPKSPDKAHLNLHINSLELGDSAVYFCASSPGYSNTEAFFGQGTRLTVV.

The genes are TRBV30 and TRBJ2-6; a possible D gene is TRBD2 (5 bases). CDR3 size: 16 residues. Trimming shortened V by 4 bases and J by 0 bases, and 13 bases separated the two germline ends. Germline lookup yields CDR1 GTSNPN and CDR2 SVGIG (reference sequence). The CDR3 spells CAWNSGADSGANVLTF. As DNA, the CDR3 is TGTGCCTGGAACAGCGGAGCGGACTCTGGGGCCAACGTCCTGACTTTC.

The chain employs TRBV23-1 and TRBJ2-5; possibly TRBD1 or TRBD2 for D (5 bases each). TRBV23-1 is noted as an ORF with a role that remains uncertain. This CDR3 spans 16 amino acids. V lost 3 bases, J lost 4 bases, and 18 bases lay in between. The CDR3: CASSQSPGTPSETQYF. As DNA, the CDR3 is TGCGCCAGCAGTCAGTCGCCCGGGACGCCCTCAGAGACCCAGTACTTC.

The DNA of the CDR3 is TGCAGCGTTGAGTTAACCGAGACAGGCCTCTATGGCTACACCTTC. Amino acids: CSVELTETGLYGYTF. The chain is built from TRBV29-1 and TRBJ1-2; D is possibly TRBD1 (6 bases). This CDR3 comprises 15 residues. The V gene's germline CDR1 is SQVTM and CDR2 ANQGSEA. V was clipped by 3 bases and J by 4 bases, with 18 bases between them.

The chain carries TRBV29-1 and TRBJ2-7; D gene uncertain. CDR1 SQVTM and CDR2 ANQGSEA come from the germline V gene. Trimming cost V 7 bases and J 2 bases, with 12 bases left between them. The CDR3 contains 12 residues. CDR3 in DNA: TGCAGCGCTGGACGGATCCCCTACGAGCAGTACTTC. Its translation: CSAGRIPYEQYF.

V usage is TRBV5-1 and J usage is TRBJ2-7, with TRBD1 identical over 7 bases. Germline loops: CDR1 SGHRS, CDR2 YFSETQ. The V gene end was trimmed by 0 bases and the J gene end by 6 bases; junction bases not matched to a gene: 6. CDR3 length equals 14 residues. The CDR3, as DNA: TGCGCCAGCAGCTTGGAGCCTCAGGGGGTCGAGCAGTACTTC. Translation: CASSLEPQGVEQYF.

V is TRBV19 and J is TRBJ1-1; D gene unclear. Between the trimmed V and J ends, which lost 5 bases and 1 base, there was a span of 8 bases. CDR3 size: 13 residues. Germline values: CDR1 LNHDA, CDR2 SQIVND (reference sequence). The CDR3 nucleotides are TGTGCCAGTAGTGCCTCGCAGAACACTGAAGCTTTCTTT. This codes for CASSASQNTEAFF.

Only one count was recorded for this clonotype. The chain carries TRBV3-1 and TRBJ2-2; no clear D gene. The CDR3 length is 14 residues. Germline V gene data show CDR1 as LGHDT and CDR2 as YNNKEL (reference sequence). V lost 4 bases, J lost 5 bases, and 11 bases lay in between. CDR3 loop: CASSPSSFTGELFF. CDR3 coding DNA: TGTGCCAGCAGCCCTTCAAGCTTTACCGGGGAGCTGTTTTTT.

The V call is TRBV29-1, the J call TRBJ2-7; D may be TRBD1 (5 bases). V was pared by 5 bases and J by 2 bases, with 13 bases between. Germline CDR1 and CDR2: SQVTM and ANQGSEA. The CDR3 runs to 13 residues. This CDR3 reads CSVSLQVAYEQYF. The CDR3 DNA follows: TGCAGCGTTTCCTTACAGGTAGCCTACGAGCAGTACTTC.

This chain's CDR3 is CASSLGDSPTEQYF. CDR3 bases: TGCGCCAGCAGCTTGGGGGACAGTCCTACAGAGCAGTACTTC. The chain uses TRBV5-1 and TRBJ2-7, with 7 bases that match TRBD1. This CDR3 comprises 14 residues. Germline trimming cut 0 bases from V and 7 bases from J; bases unmatched to any gene: 7. Germline CDR1 SGHRS, CDR2 YFSETQ. The whole variable domain, remainder taken from reference TRBV5-1 and TRBJ2-7, is KAGVTQTPRYLIKTRGQQVTLSCSPISGHRSVSWYQQTPGQGLQFLFEYFSETQRNKGNFPGRFSGRQFSNSRSEMNVSTLELGDSALYLCASSLGDSPTEQYFGPGTRLTVT.

CDR3 sequence (DNA): TGTGCCAGCAGCTTAGGGTACGGGACAGTACTTTATAGCAATCAGCCCCAGCATTTT. Translated, it gives CASSLGYGTVLYSNQPQHF. The V call is TRBV7-9, the J call TRBJ1-5; 7 nucleotides agree with TRBD1. With 1 base clipped from V and 0 bases from J, the junction kept 12 bases outside the gene matches. This CDR3 has 19 residues. Germline loops: CDR1 SEHNR, CDR2 FQNEAQ (reference sequence). The full variable domain, in which reference TRBV7-9 and TRBJ1-5 provide the parts outside the CDR3, is DTGVSQNPRHKITKRGQNVTFRCDPISEHNRLYWYRQTLGQGPEFLTYFQNEAQLEKSRLLSDRFSAERPKGSFSTLEIQRTEQGDSAMYLCASSLGYGTVLYSNQPQHFGDGTRLSIL.

The gene calls are TRBV30 and TRBJ1-4; D ambiguous. Deletions cut 3 bases from V and 0 bases from J, with 8 bases between. CDR1 GTSNPN and CDR2 SVGIG come from the germline V gene (reference sequence). This CDR3 is 14 amino acids long. Here the CDR3 reads CAWSGPATNEKLFF. For the CDR3, the DNA is TGTGCCTGGAGCGGGCCCGCAACTAATGAAAAACTGTTTTTT.

The chain joins TRBV19 to TRBJ2-7, with 7 bases matching TRBD2. Germline CDR1 reads LNHDA; CDR2 reads SQIVND (reference sequence). J was trimmed by 4 bases and V by 3 bases; bases with no gene match: 3. There are 13 residues in the CDR3. In DNA, the CDR3 is TGTGCCAGTAGTATTACAGCGGGGTACGAGCAGTACTTC. Translated, it gives CASSITAGYEQYF. The full variable domain, with the rest looked up from reference TRBV19 and TRBJ2-7, is DGGITQSPKYLFRKEGQNVTLSCEQNLNHDAMYWYRQDPGQGLRLIYYSQIVNDFQKGDIAEGYSVSREKKESFPLTVTSAQKNPTAFYLCASSITAGYEQYFGPGTRLTVT.